Presented here are 2 T cell receptor beta chains from one specimen sequenced in a study of T cell responses to AZD1222 COVID-19 vaccine. Some clones are missing from TCRdb's copy, which holds only in-frame ones; the method was immunoSEQ multiplex PCR. This sample has roughly 65,000 clones, with about three quarters found just once. This specimen consisted of peripheral blood, obtained on day 0 of AZD1222 vaccination. All receptors come from an adult in good health.

The genes are TRBV19 and TRBJ1-5; a possible D gene is TRBD1 (5 bases). Germline CDR1 and CDR2: LNHDA and SQIVND (reference sequence). V gave up 8 bases and J gave up 5 bases, with 16 bases separating them. CDR3 length: 14 residues. The DNA for the CDR3 is TGTGCCAGTTCGGGGGGTTACGGGGATCAGCCCCAGCATTTT. Protein product: CASSGGYGDQPQHF.

The chain carries TRBV6-6 and TRBJ2-7; 13 nucleotides agree with TRBD2. CDR3 length: 15 residues. In germline, CDR1 is MNHNY, CDR2 SVGAGI (reference sequence). The V gene end was trimmed by 7 bases and the J gene end by 5 bases; junction bases not matched to a gene: 8. For the CDR3, the DNA is TGTGCCAGCACCCTACTAGCGGGGGGGCCCCACGAGCAGTACTTC. Its translation is CASTLLAGGPHEQYF.